In its sample, the clone carrying this T cell receptor (beta chain) was seen many times. Its antigen is currently unknown. In TCRdb, the RACE reads were re-called with MiXCR into one record per CDR3 protein. Of about 69,000 distinct CDR3 sequences listed, approximately 10% are singletons. Trimming left V 4 bases short and J 0 bases short, with 9 bases between. Germline V gives CDR1 DFQATT, CDR2 SNEGSKA (reference sequence). The CDR3 sequence is 13 residues long. Time point specified: patch test 2, 6 weeks after DPC sensitization. Stated treatment: therapeutic diphenylcyclopropenone sensitization with weekly scalp DPC. This sample was taken from a study of human T cells and chemical hapten exposure. The study, taken as a whole, reports: Relative to control repertoires, expanded TCRs gave rise to significantly more large CDR3 similarity clusters.

The sequence was collected from a woman in her 50s with alopecia areata. Some clones in this sample may be carry-over from other donors' samples. The specimen was whole blood, collected in connection with sensitization to the hapten diphenylcyclopropenone (DPC). The gene calls are TRBV20-1 and TRBJ1-2; D not certain. The CDR3 loop is CSATGPPNYGYTF. The CDR3, as DNA: TGCAGTGCTACAGGCCCTCCTAACTATGGCTACACCTTC.